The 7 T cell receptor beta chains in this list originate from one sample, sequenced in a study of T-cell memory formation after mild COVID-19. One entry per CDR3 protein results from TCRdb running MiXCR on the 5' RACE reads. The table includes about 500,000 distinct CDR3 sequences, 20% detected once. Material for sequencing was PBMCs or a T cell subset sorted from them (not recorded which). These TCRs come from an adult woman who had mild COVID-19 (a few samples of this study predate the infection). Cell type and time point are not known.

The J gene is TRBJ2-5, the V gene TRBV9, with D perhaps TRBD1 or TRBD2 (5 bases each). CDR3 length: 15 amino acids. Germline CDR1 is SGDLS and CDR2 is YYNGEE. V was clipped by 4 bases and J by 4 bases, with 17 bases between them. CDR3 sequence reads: CASSRGRMLLETQYF. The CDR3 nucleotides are TGTGCCAGCAGCCGGGGACGCATGTTATTAGAGACCCAGTACTTC.

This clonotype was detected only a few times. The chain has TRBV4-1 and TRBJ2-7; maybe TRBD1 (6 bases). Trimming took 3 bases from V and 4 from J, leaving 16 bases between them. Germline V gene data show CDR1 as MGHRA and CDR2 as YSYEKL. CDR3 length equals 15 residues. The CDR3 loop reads CASSQGTQQGYEQYF. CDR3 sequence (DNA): TGCGCCAGCAGCCAGGGGACACAACAAGGATACGAGCAGTACTTC.

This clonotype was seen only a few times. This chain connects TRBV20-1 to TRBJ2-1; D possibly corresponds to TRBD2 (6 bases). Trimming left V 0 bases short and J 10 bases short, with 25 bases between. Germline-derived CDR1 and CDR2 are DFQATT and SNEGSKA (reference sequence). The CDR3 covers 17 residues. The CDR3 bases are TGCAGTGCTAGAGACGTAGGTGGGGGGAACACACACACGGAGCAGTTCTTC. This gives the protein CSARDVGGGNTHTEQFF.

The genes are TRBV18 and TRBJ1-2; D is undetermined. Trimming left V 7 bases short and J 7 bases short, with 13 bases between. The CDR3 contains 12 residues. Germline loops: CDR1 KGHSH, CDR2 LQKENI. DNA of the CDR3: TGTGCCAGCTTAAGCGGAGGATCTGGCTACACCTTC. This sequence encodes CASLSGGSGYTF. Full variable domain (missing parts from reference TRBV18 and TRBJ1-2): NAGVMQNPRHLVRRRGQEARLRCSPMKGHSHVYWYRQLPEEGLKFMVYLQKENIIDESGMPKERFSAEFPKEGPSILRIQQVVRGDSAAYFCASLSGGSGYTFGSGTRLTVV.

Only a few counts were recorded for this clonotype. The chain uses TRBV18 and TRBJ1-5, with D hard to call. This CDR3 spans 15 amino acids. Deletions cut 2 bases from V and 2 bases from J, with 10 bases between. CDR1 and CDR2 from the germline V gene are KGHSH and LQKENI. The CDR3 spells CASSPTNPGNQPQHF. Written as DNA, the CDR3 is TGTGCCAGCTCACCAACTAACCCGGGCAATCAGCCCCAGCATTTT.

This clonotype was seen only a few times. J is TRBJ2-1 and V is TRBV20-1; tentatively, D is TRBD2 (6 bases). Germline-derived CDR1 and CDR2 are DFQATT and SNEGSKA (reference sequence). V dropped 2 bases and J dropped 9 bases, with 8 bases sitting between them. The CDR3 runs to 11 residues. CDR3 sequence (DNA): TGCAGTGCTAGAAACGGGGGTGAGCAGTTCTTC. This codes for CSARNGGEQFF.

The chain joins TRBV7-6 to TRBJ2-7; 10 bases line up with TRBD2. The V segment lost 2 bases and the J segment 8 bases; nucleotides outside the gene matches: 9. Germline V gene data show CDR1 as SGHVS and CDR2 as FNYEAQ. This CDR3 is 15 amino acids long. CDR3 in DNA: TGTGCCAGCAGCTTATTCGGGACTAGCGCCCCGCAGCAGTACTTC. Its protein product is CASSLFGTSAPQQYF.